A single count supports the clone carrying this TCR beta chain. Its antigen remains unidentified. The sample comes from a study of shared clonotypes between healthy human individuals. In the study overall: The plates for each donor numbered three CD4 naive, three CD4 memory, two CD8 naive and one CD8 memory.

Data came from immunoSEQ multiplex PCR; TCRdb stores just in-frame clones and leaves some out. Of millions of clones in the sample, roughly 92% were seen once. Study results and caveats: Clonotypes shared by all four sorted-subset donors had higher generation probabilities than non-shared clonotypes. Naive subsets tended to show greater estimated richness than memory subsets. Approximately 5% was the fraction of naive CD4 clonotypes found shared across a handful of donors.

Sequenced input: naive CD4+ T cells sorted from blood. This sample's subset: CD45RA+ positively selected. The receptor was derived from a man aged 18 to 30 in good health.

The CDR3 spells CASSTRTQAAGELFF. The CDR3 coding sequence is TGTGCCAGTAGTACCCGGACACAGGCGGCCGGGGAGCTGTTTTTT. The chain uses TRBV19 and TRBJ2-2; TRBD1 is a possible D gene (5 bases). Germline CDR1 LNHDA, CDR2 SQIVND (reference sequence). Trimming left V 4 bases short and J 6 bases short, with 15 bases between. The CDR3 is 15 amino acids.